This T cell receptor beta chain was found in a study of technical replicates of blood from a handful of donors. Produced via immunoSEQ multiplex PCR; TCRdb's table is partial and in-frame only. Among about 86,000 clones listed, 96% were seen once. Input material: T cells isolated from PBMCs. The receptor comes from a human donor in good health.

CDR3 bases: TGTGCCAGCAGCCCTACTAGCGGGAGGGCCAGGAGCACAGATACGCAGTATTTT. Translated, it gives CASSPTSGRARSTDTQYF. This chain joins TRBV27 and TRBJ2-3; 13 bases agree with TRBD2. In germline, CDR1 is MNHEY, CDR2 SMNVEV (reference sequence). V shed 6 bases and J 0 bases; nucleotides not matched to a gene: 9. CDR3 length: 18 residues.